This T cell receptor (beta chain) comes out of a study of blood T cell repertoires in COVID-19. Study information: PBMCs, B-cell-depleted T cells, or T cells provided the cDNA or gDNA that made up the material.

The sample holds a few counts of this clone. The ends lost 2 bases at V and 11 bases at J; junction bases unmatched: 11. The CDR3 spans 14 residues. The germline CDR1 and CDR2 sequences are MNHEY and SVGEGT. In the original processing: Quantification of nucleated cells was approximated via reference gene primer amplification. Assay: immunoSEQ multiplex PCR; the TCRdb copy retains only in-frame clones and omits some. V, J and clone size were drawn from that table, and D and trimming were deduced from the DNA. The table lists about 67,000 clones, about nine tenths of them singletons. This receptor was identified in a man aged 45-65 years with active COVID-19. Sequenced: peripheral blood. The rearrangement joins TRBV6-2 or TRBV6-3 to TRBJ2-7; 8 bases line up with TRBD2. CDR3 sequence reads: CASSYDGTRVVEYF. The CDR3 nucleotides are TGTGCCAGCAGTTACGACGGGACTAGGGTTGTGGAGTACTTC.